Listed here are 28 T cell receptor beta chains from one sample, sequenced in a study of blood T cells in healthy people across ages. Combining a sample-barcoded 5' primer with a J-beta primer mix, a second PCR ran for roughly 7 to 12 cycles. TCRdb re-derived calls from the 5' RACE reads in MiXCR, one entry per CDR3 protein. In the table there are about 730,000 distinct CDR3 sequences, 35% to 45% of which are singletons. Sequencing input: blood. The receptors were gathered from an older woman in good health.

The J gene is TRBJ2-1, the V gene TRBV6-6; D may be TRBD1 (6 bases). The DNA matches TRBJ2-7 better at its end, which makes the J call doubtful. Germline loops: CDR1 MNHNY, CDR2 SVGAGI (reference sequence). CDR3 length: 17 residues. The CDR3 DNA reads TGTGCCAGCAGCCCCCCCACAGGGATCGACACCTACAATGAGCAGTACTTC. Translation: CASSPPTGIDTYNEQYF.

This chain links TRBV24-1 with TRBJ2-2; the match to TRBD2 covers 10 bases. J was trimmed by 4 bases and V by 3 bases; bases with no gene match: 7. The length of the CDR3 is 17 residues. Germline V gene lookup returns CDR1 KGHDR and CDR2 SFDVKD. The DNA of the CDR3 is TGTGCCACCAGTGATCCGAGCGGGAGGGCGGTCACCGGGGAGCTGTTTTTT. Amino acids: CATSDPSGRAVTGELFF.

This clonotype was recorded a few times. The V gene is TRBV4-2, the J gene TRBJ2-1, with 9 nucleotides matching TRBD1. This CDR3 has 15 amino acids. Germline CDR1 is LGHNA and CDR2 is YNFKEQ. V trimming: 0 bases; J trimming: 8 bases; junction bases outside the gene matches: 5. The CDR3 DNA reads TGTGCCAGCAGCCAAGAGGGACAGGGTTTGGATGAGCAGTTCTTC. It codes for CASSQEGQGLDEQFF.

This clonotype appeared a few times. The chain combines TRBV7-9 with TRBJ2-1, with D possibly matching TRBD2 (5 bases). From germline, CDR1 is SEHNR and CDR2 FQNEAQ (reference sequence). V was clipped by 3 bases and J by 1 base, with 10 bases between them. The CDR3 spans 15 residues. As DNA, the CDR3 is TGTGCCAGCAGCTTCGGGGATGGTTCCTACAATGAGCAGTTCTTC. Its translation: CASSFGDGSYNEQFF.

The gene calls are TRBV6-1 and TRBJ2-1, with D tentatively TRBD2 (6 bases). Looked up from germline, CDR1 is MNHNS and CDR2 is SASEGT. CDR3 length: 13 amino acids. V lost 11 bases, J lost 4 bases, and 15 bases lay in between. CDR3 nucleotide sequence: TGTGCCTTGGGGGGAGTCTTATACAATGAGCAGTTCTTC. It encodes CALGGVLYNEQFF.

The DNA for the CDR3 is TGTGCCAGCAGTTTAACTAGCGGGAGAGGTGACACCGGGGAGCTGTTTTTT. It encodes CASSLTSGRGDTGELFF. The chain employs TRBV12-3 or TRBV12-4 and TRBJ2-2, with 11 bases lining up with TRBD2. J gave up 3 bases and V 2 bases, and 5 bases lay outside the gene matches. The CDR3 loop spans 17 amino acids.

The chain carries TRBV6-1 and TRBJ2-7; 7 bases agree with TRBD1. The CDR3 covers 17 residues. CDR1 is MNHNS and CDR2 is SASEGT in the germline V gene. V gave up 3 bases and J gave up 0 bases; unmatched junction bases: 11. CDR3 in amino acids: CASSERVGTDVSYEQYF. For the CDR3, the DNA is TGTGCCAGCAGTGAGAGGGTAGGGACAGATGTCTCCTACGAGCAGTACTTC.

The CDR3 region has the DNA TGTGCCAGCAGCCGATCCGGAGTAGCGGGAGGAGCGAGCTCCTACGAGCAGTACTTC. This sequence encodes CASSRSGVAGGASSYEQYF. V is TRBV7-2 and J is TRBJ2-7, with 10 nucleotides matching TRBD2. The length of the CDR3 is 19 residues. CDR1 is SGHTA, CDR2 FQGNSA, per germline. V shed 5 bases, J shed 0 bases, and the junction held 16 bases outside the gene matches. Based on the CDR3 plus reference TRBV7-2 and TRBJ2-7, the full variable domain is GAGVSQSPSNKVTEKGKDVELRCDPISGHTALYWYRQSLGQGLEFLIYFQGNSAPDKSGLPSDRFSAERTGGSVSTLTIQRTQQEDSAVYLCASSRSGVAGGASSYEQYFGPGTRLTVT.

In DNA, the CDR3 is TGTGCCAGCAGAAGACAGGGGGGGCGTGAGCAGTACTTC. It encodes CASRRQGGREQYF. V gene TRBV25-1 combines with J gene TRBJ2-7, with 9 bases fitting TRBD1. Germline assignment: CDR1 MGHDK and CDR2 SYGVNS. The junction had 7 bases not matched to a gene; V was cut back by 6 bases and J by 7 bases. The CDR3 is 13 residues long.

This clonotype was seen a few times. This rearrangement joins TRBV28 to TRBJ1-5; the D gene is possibly TRBD1 (6 bases). Germline assignment: CDR1 MDHEN and CDR2 SYDVKM. The CDR3 covers 17 residues. V lost 7 bases and J 0 bases, leaving 19 bases between the germline ends. CDR3 loop: CASTPGAPNYSNQPQHF. CDR3 DNA: TGTGCCAGCACCCCGGGGGCCCCTAATTATAGCAATCAGCCCCAGCATTTT.

With respect to this clonotype: At one boundary the junction diverges from the germline segment, which might be a read error. The genes are TRBV13 and TRBJ1-1; D unresolved. CDR3 length: 11 residues. The germline V gene encodes CDR1 PRHDT and CDR2 FYEKMQ (reference sequence). CDR3 DNA sequence: TGTGCCAGCAAGCTCATCACTGGAGCTTTCTTT. Its protein is CASKLITGAFF.

This clonotype was detected ten times or more. The genes are TRBV29-1 and TRBJ2-5; D is possibly TRBD1 (6 bases). The CDR3 is 13 amino acids. V dropped 5 bases and J dropped 5 bases, with 15 bases sitting between them. The germline CDR1 and CDR2 sequences are SQVTM and ANQGSEA. This chain's CDR3 is CSVLQQGTETQYF. The CDR3 nucleotides are TGCAGCGTTCTACAACAGGGTACCGAGACCCAGTACTTC. Supplemented by reference TRBV29-1 and TRBJ2-5, the full variable domain reads SAVISQKPSRDICQRGTSLTIQCQVDSQVTMMFWYRQQPGQSLTLIATANQGSEATYESGFVIDKFPISRPNLTFSTLTVSNMSPEDSSIYLCSVLQQGTETQYFGPGTRLLVL.

V usage is TRBV6-2 or TRBV6-3 and J usage is TRBJ2-1; 7 bases are a match to TRBD1. This CDR3 is built from 14 residues. V shed 6 bases, J shed 5 bases, and the junction held 7 bases outside the gene matches. Germline V lookup: CDR1 MNHEY, CDR2 SVGEGT. CDR3 sequence (DNA): TGTGCCAGCAGACCTAGGACAGGTCACAATGAGCAGTTCTTC. This gives the protein CASRPRTGHNEQFF.

The V gene is TRBV3-1, the J gene TRBJ1-4; no clear D. The CDR3 length is 14 residues. Trimming pared 2 bases from V and 7 bases from J, leaving 11 bases between. Germline V gives CDR1 LGHDT, CDR2 YNNKEL (reference sequence). CDR3 sequence reads: CASSQRLESEKLFF. As DNA, the CDR3 is TGTGCCAGCAGCCAACGACTCGAGAGTGAAAAACTGTTTTTT. The whole variable domain, remainder taken from reference TRBV3-1 and TRBJ1-4, is DTAVSQTPKYLVTQMGNDKSIKCEQNLGHDTMYWYKQDSKKFLKIMFSYNNKELIINETVPNRFSPKSPDKAHLNLHINSLELGDSAVYFCASSQRLESEKLFFGSGTQLSVL.

This clonotype was picked up one time. The CDR3 coding sequence is TGCAGTGCTAGAGATCTAGAGGACAAACCCCTCCACTTT. Protein: CSARDLEDKPLHF. The chain combines TRBV20-1 with TRBJ1-6; a weak D match, TRBD1 (5 bases). V lost 0 bases and J lost 12, with 12 bases in between. Germline loops: CDR1 DFQATT, CDR2 SNEGSKA (reference sequence). There are 13 residues in the CDR3.

The chain links TRBV7-8 to TRBJ1-5; TRBD1 is a possible D gene (6 bases). Germline assignment: CDR1 SGHVS and CDR2 FQNEAQ. Trimming pared 2 bases from V and 3 bases from J, leaving 14 bases between. CDR3 length: 16 amino acids. CDR3 sequence reads: CASSLSRGLNNQPQHF. In nucleotides, the CDR3 is TGTGCCAGCAGCTTATCCAGGGGTCTTAACAATCAGCCCCAGCATTTT. Supplemented by reference TRBV7-8 and TRBJ1-5, the full variable domain reads GAGVSQSPRYKVAKRGQDVALRCDPISGHVSLFWYQQALGQGPEFLTYFQNEAQLDKSGLPSDRFFAERPEGSVSTLKIQRTQQEDSAVYLCASSLSRGLNNQPQHFGDGTRLSIL.

The V gene is TRBV7-9, the J gene TRBJ1-1, with D maybe TRBD1 (6 bases). The V gene's germline CDR1 is SEHNR and CDR2 FQNEAQ (reference sequence). Trimming cost V 5 bases and J 1 base, with 11 bases left between them. The CDR3 sequence is 14 residues long. The CDR3: CASSHPTGNTEAFF. DNA for the CDR3: TGTGCCAGCAGCCACCCGACAGGGAACACTGAAGCTTTCTTT.

The genes are TRBV6-1 and TRBJ1-4; the match to TRBD1 covers 8 bases. J was trimmed by 6 bases and V by 6 bases; bases with no gene match: 6. Germline values: CDR1 MNHNS, CDR2 SASEGT. The CDR3 covers 14 residues. The CDR3 DNA reads TGTGCCAGCAGACACGGACAGGGTTATGAAAAACTGTTTTTT. Translation: CASRHGQGYEKLFF.

The V gene is TRBV7-9, the J gene TRBJ2-1, with D hard to call. V was pared by 6 bases and J by 2 bases, with 8 bases between. The length of the CDR3 is 13 residues. In germline, CDR1 is SEHNR, CDR2 FQNEAQ (reference sequence). The CDR3, as DNA: TGTGCCAGCAGTGAGCCCCCCTACAATGAGCAGTTCTTC. Encoded protein: CASSEPPYNEQFF.

This clonotype was recorded a few times. The V call is TRBV7-9, the J call TRBJ2-4, with D uncertain. The end of the DNA aligns better with TRBJ2-7, so the J call may be wrong. The CDR3 contains 14 residues. Germline V gene sequence: CDR1 SEHNR, CDR2 FQNEAQ (reference sequence). The CDR3 region is CASSLVPDSYEQYF. Here the CDR3 DNA reads TGTGCCAGCAGCTTAGTCCCCGACTCCTACGAGCAGTACTTC.

This clonotype was seen a few times. The genes are TRBV10-3 and TRBJ2-1; 12 bases match TRBD1. V dropped 4 bases and J dropped 7; count of bases not matched to a gene: 8. Germline V gene data show CDR1 as ENHRY and CDR2 as SYGVKD. The CDR3 is 16 residues long. In nucleotides, the CDR3 is TGTGCCATCAGTGTATCCGGGACAGGGGGCTTGAATGAGCAGTTCTTC. This translates into CAISVSGTGGLNEQFF.

The chain employs TRBV20-1 and TRBJ2-3; either TRBD1 or TRBD2 may fit D (5 bases each). With 3 bases removed from V and 6 bases from J, the gap between germline ends came to 13 bases. Germline V lookup: CDR1 DFQATT, CDR2 SNEGSKA (reference sequence). The CDR3 consists of 13 residues. In DNA, the CDR3 is TGCAGTGCTAGGGGGACCCCCGGGGATACGCAGTATTTT. Translation: CSARGTPGDTQYF.

As DNA, the CDR3 is TGTGCCAGCAGCTCCCGGACTAGCGGGGGAGGCATTCAGTACTTC. Translation: CASSSRTSGGGIQYF. The chain is built from TRBV7-9 and TRBJ2-7; 13 bases align to TRBD2. The DNA matches TRBJ2-4 better at its end, which makes the J call doubtful. CDR3 length: 15 residues. The germline CDR1 and CDR2 sequences are SEHNR and FQNEAQ (reference sequence).

The rearrangement joins TRBV3-1 to TRBJ1-2; D not certain. V was cut by 4 bases and J by 7 bases, with 13 bases left in between. There are 13 residues in the CDR3. Germline values: CDR1 LGHDT, CDR2 YNNKEL (reference sequence). CDR3 DNA: TGTGCCAGCAGCCCTCCCAGAGGTCCTGGCTACACCTTC. This translates into CASSPPRGPGYTF.

This clonotype occurred many times. The chain uses TRBV29-1 and TRBJ2-5, with D possibly TRBD2 on 5 matching bases. CDR3 length: 11 amino acids. In germline, CDR1 is SQVTM, CDR2 ANQGSEA. V shed 4 bases and J shed 5 bases, with 8 bases lying between them. In DNA form, the CDR3 reads TGCAGCGTTGGGACTCCTGAGACCCAGTACTTC. This encodes CSVGTPETQYF.

CDR3 DNA sequence: TGCAGTGCCCCCGGACTAGCGGGAGGGTATACAGATACGCAGTATTTT. As protein: CSAPGLAGGYTDTQYF. V and J are TRBV20-1 and TRBJ2-3, with 15 bases lining up with TRBD2. CDR3 length: 16 residues. Per the germline V gene, CDR1 is DFQATT and CDR2 is SNEGSKA (reference sequence). J lost 3 bases, V lost 6 bases, and 7 bases had no gene match.

This clonotype has only a few counts. Being one base from a much bigger clone, this may be a read error. The rearrangement uses TRBV12-3 or TRBV12-4 and TRBJ2-1; D not resolved. V was trimmed by 6 bases and J by 12 bases, leaving 15 bases between them. The length of the CDR3 is 12 residues. The CDR3: CASSPYGAAQFF. In DNA, the CDR3 is TGTGCCAGCAGCCCTTACGGAGCCGCGCAGTTCTTC.

The table lists this clonotype with a few counts. The chain links TRBV12-3 or TRBV12-4 to TRBJ1-5; 7 bases align to TRBD1. The CDR3 is 16 residues long. After removal of 0 bases from V and 2 bases from J, the junction contained 4 bases not matched to a gene. Here the CDR3 DNA reads TGTGCCAGCAGTTTAGCAGGGGGCGAGGGCAATCAGCCCCAGCATTTT. Protein sequence: CASSLAGGEGNQPQHF.